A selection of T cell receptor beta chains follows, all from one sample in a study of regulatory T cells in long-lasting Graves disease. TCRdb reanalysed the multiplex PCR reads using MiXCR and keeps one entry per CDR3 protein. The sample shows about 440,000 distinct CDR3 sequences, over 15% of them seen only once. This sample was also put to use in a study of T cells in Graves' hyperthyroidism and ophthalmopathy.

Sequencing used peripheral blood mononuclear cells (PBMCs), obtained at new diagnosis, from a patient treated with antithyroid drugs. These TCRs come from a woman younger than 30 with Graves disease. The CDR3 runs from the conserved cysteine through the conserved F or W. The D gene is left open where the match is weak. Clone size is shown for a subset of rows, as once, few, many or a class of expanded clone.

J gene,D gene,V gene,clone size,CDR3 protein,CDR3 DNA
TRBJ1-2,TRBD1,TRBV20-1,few,CSAMTGVGYTF,TGCAGTGCTATGACAGGGGTCGGCTACACCTTC
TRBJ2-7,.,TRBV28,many,CASSLVAENYEQYF,TGTGCCAGCAGTTTGGTAGCGGAGAACTACGAGCAGTACTTC
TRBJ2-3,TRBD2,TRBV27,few,CASSLLAGGTDAQYF,TGTGCCAGCAGTTTACTAGCGGGAGGTACAGATGCGCAGTATTTT
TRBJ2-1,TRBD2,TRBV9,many,CASSSTSGRGNEQFF,TGTGCCAGCAGCAGCACTAGCGGGAGAGGCAATGAGCAGTTCTTC
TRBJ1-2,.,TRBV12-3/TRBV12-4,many,CASSLRLDYGYTF,TGTGCCAGCAGCTTACGGTTGGACTATGGCTACACCTTC
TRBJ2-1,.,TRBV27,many,CASTHRDKGEQFF,TGTGCCAGCACACATCGGGACAAGGGTGAGCAGTTCTTC
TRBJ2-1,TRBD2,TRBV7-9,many,CASSFDGTRRADEQFF,TGTGCCAGCAGCTTCGACGGGACTAGAAGGGCCGATGAGCAGTTCTTC
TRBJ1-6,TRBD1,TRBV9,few,CASSVGAGGSPLHF,TGTGCCAGCAGCGTAGGTGCAGGGGGTTCACCCCTCCACTTT
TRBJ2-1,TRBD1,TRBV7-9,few,CASRTGQGYNEQFF,TGTGCCAGCAGAACGGGACAGGGTTACAATGAGCAGTTCTTC
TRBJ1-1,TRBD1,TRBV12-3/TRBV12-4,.,CASSLSRQGSEAFF,TGTGCCAGCAGCTTATCCCGACAGGGATCGGAAGCTTTCTTT
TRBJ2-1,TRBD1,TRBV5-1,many,CASSSGTANEQFF,TGCGCCAGCAGCTCCGGGACAGCGAATGAGCAGTTCTTC
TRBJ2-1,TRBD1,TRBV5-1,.,CASSSIQGTTNEQFF,TGCGCCAGCAGCTCCATACAGGGGACGACCAATGAGCAGTTCTTC
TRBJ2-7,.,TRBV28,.,CAGSEGQLINEQYF,TGTGCCGGCTCGGAGGGACAGCTAATAAACGAGCAGTACTTC
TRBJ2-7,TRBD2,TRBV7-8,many,CASSIRTSGSYEQYF,TGTGCCAGCAGCATAAGGACTAGCGGGAGTTACGAGCAGTACTTC
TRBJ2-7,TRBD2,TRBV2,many,CASSERGTSGSSEQYF,TGTGCCAGCAGTGAGAGGGGGACTAGCGGGAGTTCCGAGCAGTACTTC
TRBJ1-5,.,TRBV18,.,CASSPLSNNQPQHF,TGTGCCAGCTCACCACTTTCGAATAACCAGCCCCAGCATTTT
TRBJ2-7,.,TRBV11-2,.,CASSFNRLLRGGQYF,TGTGCCAGCAGCTTTAACAGGCTTTTAAGAGGTGGGCAGTACTTC
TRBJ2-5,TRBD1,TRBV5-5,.,CASSKDRWETQDF,TGTGCCAGCAGCAAGGACAGGTGGGAGACCCAGGACTTC
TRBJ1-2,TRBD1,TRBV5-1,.,CASSSGQGMPYRGYTF,TGCGCCAGCAGCTCTGGACAGGGGATGCCCTATCGTGGCTACACCTTC
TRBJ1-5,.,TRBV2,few,CASSPPLRGGPQHF,TGTGCCAGCAGTCCACCCCTCAGGGGAGGGCCCCAGCATTTT
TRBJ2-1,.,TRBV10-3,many,CAISEGGRRARGSYNEQFF,TGTGCCATCAGTGAAGGGGGGCGGAGAGCGCGGGGATCCTACAATGAGCAGTTCTTC
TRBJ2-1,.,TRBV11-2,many,CASSFVAKPNEQFF,TGTGCCAGCAGCTTCGTAGCTAAACCGAATGAGCAGTTCTTC
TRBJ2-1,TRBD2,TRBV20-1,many,CSASGLAIYNEQFF,TGCAGTGCTAGTGGACTAGCCATCTACAATGAGCAGTTCTTC
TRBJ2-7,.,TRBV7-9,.,CASSSPPGAYEQYF,TGTGCCAGCAGCTCCCCACCGGGGGCCTACGAGCAGTACTTC
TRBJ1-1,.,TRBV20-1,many,CSARVPGGRLEAFF,TGCAGTGCTAGAGTTCCGGGGGGGCGCTTAGAAGCTTTCTTT
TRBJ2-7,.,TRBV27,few,CASSYEWRGPYEQYF,TGTGCCAGCAGTTACGAGTGGAGGGGTCCCTACGAGCAGTACTTC
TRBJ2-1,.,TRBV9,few,CASNGADNEQFF,TGTGCCAGCAATGGCGCGGACAATGAGCAGTTCTTC
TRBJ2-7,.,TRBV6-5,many,CASSYSRELLHYEQYF,TGTGCCAGCAGTTACTCCCGGGAACTACTTCACTACGAGCAGTACTTC
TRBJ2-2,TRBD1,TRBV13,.,CASSLEGAPNTGELFF,TGTGCCAGCAGCTTAGAGGGGGCTCCGAACACCGGGGAGCTGTTTTTT